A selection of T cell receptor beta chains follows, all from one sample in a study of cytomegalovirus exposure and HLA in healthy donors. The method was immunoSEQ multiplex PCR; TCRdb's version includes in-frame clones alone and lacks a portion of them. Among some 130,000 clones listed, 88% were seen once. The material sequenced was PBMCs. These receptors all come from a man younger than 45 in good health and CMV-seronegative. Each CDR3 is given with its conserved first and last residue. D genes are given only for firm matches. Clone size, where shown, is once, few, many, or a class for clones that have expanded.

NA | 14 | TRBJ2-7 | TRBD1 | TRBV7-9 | CASSSTGESYEQYF | TGTGCCAGCAGCTCCACAGGGGAGAGCTACGAGCAGTACTTC
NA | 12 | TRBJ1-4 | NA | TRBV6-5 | CASSSLGEKLFF | TGTGCCAGCAGTTCCCTCGGTGAAAAACTGTTTTTT
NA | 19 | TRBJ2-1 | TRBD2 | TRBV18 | CASSPLLASGSSAYNEQFF | TGTGCCAGCTCACCACTTCTCGCTAGCGGGTCCTCTGCTTACAATGAGCAGTTCTTC
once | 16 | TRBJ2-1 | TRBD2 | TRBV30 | CAWSSRLAGGRNEQFF | TGTGCCTGGAGCTCCAGACTAGCGGGAGGTAGAAATGAGCAGTTCTTC
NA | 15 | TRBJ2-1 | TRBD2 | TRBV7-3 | CASSLNTGLASEQFF | TGTGCCAGCAGCTTAAACACGGGACTAGCTTCGGAGCAGTTCTTC
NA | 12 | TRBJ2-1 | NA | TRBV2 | CASQGQVNEQFF | TGTGCCAGCCAGGGTCAGGTCAATGAGCAGTTCTTC
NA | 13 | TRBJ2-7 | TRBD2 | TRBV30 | CAGGEGFHLEQYF | TGTGCCGGAGGGGAGGGTTTCCATCTCGAGCAGTACTTC
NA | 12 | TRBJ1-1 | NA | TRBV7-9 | CASSTGNTEAFF | TGTGCCAGCAGCACGGGGAACACTGAAGCTTTCTTT
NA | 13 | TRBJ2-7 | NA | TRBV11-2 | CASSSLLVSEQYF | TGTGCCAGCAGCTCGTTACTAGTTTCCGAGCAGTACTTC
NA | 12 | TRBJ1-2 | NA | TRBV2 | CASGGAPYGYTF | TGTGCCAGCGGAGGGGCGCCATATGGCTACACCTTC
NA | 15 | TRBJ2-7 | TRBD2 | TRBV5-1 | CASSDPGLGGYEQYF | TGCGCCAGCAGCGACCCGGGACTAGGCGGCTACGAGCAGTACTTC
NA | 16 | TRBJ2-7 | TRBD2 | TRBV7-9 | CASSLSPLAGAYEQYF | TGTGCCAGCAGCTTATCTCCGCTAGCGGGAGCCTACGAGCAGTACTTC
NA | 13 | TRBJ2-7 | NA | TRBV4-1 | CASNQGVLYEQYF | TGCGCCAGCAACCAAGGTGTGTTATACGAGCAGTACTTC
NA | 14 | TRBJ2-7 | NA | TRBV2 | CASDGFPSGYEQYF | TGTGCCAGCGATGGCTTCCCCTCGGGGTACGAGCAGTACTTC
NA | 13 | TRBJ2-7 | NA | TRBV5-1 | CASSRDSAYEQYF | TGCGCCAGCAGCCGGGACTCGGCCTACGAGCAGTACTTC
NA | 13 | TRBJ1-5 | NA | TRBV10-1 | CASSEFPYQPQHF | TGCGCCAGCAGTGAGTTCCCCTATCAGCCCCAGCATTTT
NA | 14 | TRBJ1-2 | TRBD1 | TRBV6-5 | CASSYAQGANGYTF | TGTGCCAGCAGTTACGCTCAGGGGGCAAATGGCTACACCTTC
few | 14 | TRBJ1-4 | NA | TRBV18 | CASSLMSGNEKLFF | TGTGCCAGCTCACTGATGTCGGGGAATGAAAAACTGTTTTTT
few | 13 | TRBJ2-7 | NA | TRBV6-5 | CASRGDTSYEQYF | TGTGCCAGCAGAGGGGACACCTCCTACGAGCAGTACTTC
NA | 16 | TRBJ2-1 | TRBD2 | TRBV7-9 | CASSSILAGGPHEQFF | TGTGCCAGCAGCTCGATCCTAGCGGGAGGGCCTCATGAGCAGTTCTTC
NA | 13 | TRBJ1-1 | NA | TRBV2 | CASTGQVREEAFF | TGTGCCAGCACTGGCCAGGTGAGGGAAGAAGCTTTCTTT
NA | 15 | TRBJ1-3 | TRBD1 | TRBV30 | CAWMDRVISGNTIYF | TGTGCCTGGATGGACAGGGTTATCTCTGGAAACACCATATATTTT
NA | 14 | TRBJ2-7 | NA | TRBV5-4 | CASSSASPSHEQYF | TGTGCCAGCAGCTCGGCTAGTCCTAGCCACGAGCAGTACTTC
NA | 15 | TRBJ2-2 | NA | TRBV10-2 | CAVRPRGEETGELFF | TGCGCCGTCAGGCCTCGTGGGGAGGAAACCGGGGAGCTGTTTTTT
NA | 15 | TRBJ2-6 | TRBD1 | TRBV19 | CASRRQGPGANVLTF | TGTGCCAGTAGACGACAGGGCCCTGGGGCCAACGTCCTGACTTTC
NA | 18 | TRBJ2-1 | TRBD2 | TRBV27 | CASSPIVTSGTPYNEQFF | TGTGCCAGCAGTCCTATAGTTACTAGCGGAACTCCCTACAATGAGCAGTTCTTC